The 14 T cell receptor beta chains in this list originate from one sample, sequenced in a study of blood T cells in healthy people across ages. For the second PCR, which ran for about 7 to 12 cycles, a sample-barcoded 5' primer and a J-beta primer mix were used. Via MiXCR, TCRdb re-called the 5' RACE reads, giving one row per CDR3 protein. This table has approximately 1.5 million distinct CDR3 sequences, 30% to 35% appearing once. The specimen sequenced was blood. These receptor sequences come from a woman aged 25 to 39 in good health.

This clonotype has just a few counts. The chain combines TRBV20-1 with TRBJ2-1; D could derive from TRBD1 or TRBD2 (5 bases each). Trimming left V 2 bases short and J 4 bases short, with 15 bases between. The CDR3 length is 15 residues. From germline, CDR1 is DFQATT and CDR2 SNEGSKA (reference sequence). CDR3 amino acids: CSARYGDLGYNEQFF. Here the CDR3 DNA reads TGCAGTGCTAGATATGGGGACCTTGGGTACAATGAGCAGTTCTTC.

This clonotype was observed a few times. This chain connects TRBV7-8 to TRBJ2-3, with TRBD2 identical over 12 bases. The V segment lost 5 bases and the J segment 2 bases; nucleotides outside the gene matches: 5. The CDR3 runs 16 residues. CDR1 and CDR2 (germline): SGHVS, FQNEAQ. The CDR3 region has the DNA TGTGCCAGCAGCCAAAGGACTAGCGGGGACACAGATACGCAGTATTTT. This codes for CASSQRTSGDTDTQYF.

This clonotype was observed a few times. The chain recombines TRBV28 with TRBJ1-1; the match to TRBD1 covers 10 bases. From germline, CDR1 is MDHEN and CDR2 SYDVKM. The CDR3 is made up of 15 amino acids. The V gene end was trimmed by 5 bases and the J gene end by 4 bases; junction bases not matched to a gene: 7. The CDR3 sequence: CASSISGQGVTEAFF. CDR3 DNA sequence: TGTGCCAGCAGTATTTCCGGACAGGGGGTCACTGAAGCTTTCTTT.

In its sample, this clonotype was seen a few times. This rearrangement joins TRBV20-1 to TRBJ2-7; a weak D match, TRBD1 (5 bases). The CDR3 runs to 15 residues. Trimming removed 0 bases at V and 5 bases at J, with 17 bases between. Germline V gene data show CDR1 as DFQATT and CDR2 as SNEGSKA (reference sequence). The CDR3 DNA reads as TGCAGTGCTAGAGACTCAGGGCTCGCCCAGAACGAGCAGTACTTC. Translation: CSARDSGLAQNEQYF.

V and J are TRBV12-3 or TRBV12-4 and TRBJ1-2, with a weak D call TRBD1 (5 bases). With 6 bases removed from V and 8 bases from J, the gap between germline ends came to 16 bases. The CDR3 contains 13 residues. The chain's CDR3 is CASSPDTREGYTF. DNA for the CDR3: TGTGCCAGCAGCCCGGACACCCGGGAGGGCTACACCTTC.

This sequence joins TRBV27 and TRBJ2-3, with D hard to call. This CDR3 contains 10 residues. Trimming took 3 bases from V and 8 from J, leaving 3 bases between them. Per germline, CDR1 MNHEY and CDR2 SMNVEV (reference sequence). The CDR3 loop is CASSFFTQYF. DNA for the CDR3: TGTGCCAGCAGTTTTTTTACGCAGTATTTT.

This clonotype was counted between two and nine times. The rearrangement uses TRBV12-3 or TRBV12-4 and TRBJ1-2, with D maybe TRBD1 (5 bases). The CDR3 spans 15 residues. V was clipped by 7 bases and J by 0 bases, with 15 bases between them. DNA for the CDR3: TGTGCCAGCACCCGGGGGTTTGGGGCTAACTATGGCTACACCTTC. Translation gives CASTRGFGANYGYTF.

Regarding this clonotype: Just one base apart from a much larger clone, this may be a read error. The genes are TRBV6-4 and TRBJ2-2; D is unresolved. Germline V CDR1 and CDR2: MRHNA, SNTAGT. This CDR3 region has 14 residues. CDR3 DNA: TGTACCAGCACTGCTAGTCCCGCCACCGGGGAGCTGTTTTTT. It yields the protein CTSTASPATGELFF.

This clonotype was seen many times. The chain recombines TRBV29-1 with TRBJ2-3; D is perhaps TRBD2 (6 bases). V was pared by 7 bases and J by 0 bases, with 11 bases between. Germline V gene data show CDR1 as SQVTM and CDR2 as ANQGSEA. CDR3 size: 13 residues. CDR3 sequence reads: CSGRETSTDTQYF. In DNA, the CDR3 is TGCAGCGGCCGGGAGACTAGCACAGATACGCAGTATTTT.

Concerning this clonotype: One end of the junction fails to match germline, which may point to a read error. This rearrangement joins TRBV6-5 to TRBJ2-7, with 7 bases matching TRBD2. This CDR3 has 14 residues. Germline V gene lookup returns CDR1 MNHEY and CDR2 SVGAGI. The CDR3 DNA reads as TGTGCCAGCAATTACGCCAGCGGGGAAGACGAGCAGTACTTC. Its translation: CASNYASGEDEQYF.

This sequence joins TRBV20-1 and TRBJ2-1, with TRBD1 identical over 8 bases. Germline V gene lookup returns CDR1 DFQATT and CDR2 SNEGSKA (reference sequence). The junction had 5 bases not matched to a gene; V was cut back by 1 base and J by 6 bases. This CDR3 has 14 residues. CDR3 in DNA: TGCAGTGCTAGAGGCGGGACAGGTACCAATGAGCAGTTCTTC. Translating it yields CSARGGTGTNEQFF.

At least ten counts were recorded for this clonotype. The CDR3 DNA reads TGTGCCAGCAGTTCCGCAGGCGTGATGGCTTTCTTT. Translated: CASSSAGVMAFF. This chain uses TRBV27 with TRBJ1-1; D call uncertain. The CDR3 has 12 amino acids. The germline V gene encodes CDR1 MNHEY and CDR2 SMNVEV (reference sequence). The germline V and J ends were trimmed by 4 bases and 11 bases, with 14 bases remaining between them.

The CDR3 loop is CASSNRGGANTEAFF. CDR3 nucleotides: TGTGCCAGCAGTAATCGTGGGGGGGCGAACACTGAAGCTTTCTTT. The rearrangement uses TRBV25-1 and TRBJ1-1; D is possibly TRBD1 (6 bases). The CDR3 length is 15 residues. V was cut by 5 bases and J by 1 base, with 14 bases left in between. CDR1 and CDR2 from the germline V gene are MGHDK and SYGVNS.

For this clonotype: A much larger clone lies a single base off, so this may be a read error. The V call is TRBV29-1, the J call TRBJ2-6, with D tentatively TRBD1 (6 bases). The V end was cut by 6 bases, the J end by 0 bases, with 12 bases between. Germline V gene lookup returns CDR1 SQVTM and CDR2 ANQGSEA. This CDR3 is 15 amino acids long. Written as DNA, the CDR3 is TGCAGCGTAATGACAGGCCCCTCTGGGGCCAACGTCCTGACTTTC. Amino acids: CSVMTGPSGANVLTF.